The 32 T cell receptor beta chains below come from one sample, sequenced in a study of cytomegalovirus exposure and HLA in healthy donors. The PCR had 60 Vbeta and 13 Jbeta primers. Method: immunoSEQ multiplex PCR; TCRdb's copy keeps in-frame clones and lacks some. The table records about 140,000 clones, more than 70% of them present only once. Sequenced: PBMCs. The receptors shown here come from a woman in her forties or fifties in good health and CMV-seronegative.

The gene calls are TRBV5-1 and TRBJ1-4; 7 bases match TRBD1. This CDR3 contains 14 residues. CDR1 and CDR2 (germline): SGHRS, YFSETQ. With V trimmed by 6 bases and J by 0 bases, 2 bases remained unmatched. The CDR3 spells CASKQGPTNEKLFF. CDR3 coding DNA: TGCGCCAGCAAACAGGGGCCAACTAATGAAAAACTGTTTTTT.

CDR3 DNA sequence: TGTGCCAGTAGTATCGGGACAGGGGTAGGAGGCTACACCTTC. It codes for CASSIGTGVGGYTF. The chain carries TRBV19 and TRBJ1-2, with 10 bases fitting TRBD1. V lost 3 bases to trimming and J lost 8 bases; unmatched junction nucleotides: 6. CDR1 and CDR2 (germline): LNHDA, SQIVND (reference sequence). The CDR3 spans 14 residues.

Written as DNA, the CDR3 is TGTGCCAGCAGCACAGCTAGTCTAGCGGGGGTATACGAGCAGTACTTC. This gives the protein CASSTASLAGVYEQYF. The chain recombines TRBV7-2 with TRBJ2-7, with 10 bases fitting TRBD2. Germline loops: CDR1 SGHTA, CDR2 FQGNSA. Unmatched junction bases numbered 11, after V lost 5 bases and J lost 4 bases. The CDR3 is made up of 16 amino acids.

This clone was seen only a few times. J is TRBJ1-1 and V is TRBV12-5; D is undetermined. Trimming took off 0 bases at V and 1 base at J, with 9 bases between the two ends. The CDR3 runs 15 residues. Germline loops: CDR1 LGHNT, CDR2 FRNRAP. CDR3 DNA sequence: TGTGCTAGTGGTTTGGTACTCGGTCCGAACACTGAAGCTTTCTTT. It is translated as CASGLVLGPNTEAFF.

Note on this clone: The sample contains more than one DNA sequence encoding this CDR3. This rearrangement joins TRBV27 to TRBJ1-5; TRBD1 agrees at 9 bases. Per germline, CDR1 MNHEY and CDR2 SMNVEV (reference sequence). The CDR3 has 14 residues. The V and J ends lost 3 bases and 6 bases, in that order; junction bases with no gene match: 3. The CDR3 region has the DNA TGTGCCAGCAGTTTGGGACAGGGCGCTCAGCCCCAGCATTTT. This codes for CASSLGQGAQPQHF.

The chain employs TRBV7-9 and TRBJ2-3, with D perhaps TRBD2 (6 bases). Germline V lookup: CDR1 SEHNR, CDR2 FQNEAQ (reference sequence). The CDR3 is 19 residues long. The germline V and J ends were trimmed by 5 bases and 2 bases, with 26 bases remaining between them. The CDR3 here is CASSRPRGDHQSYTDTQYF. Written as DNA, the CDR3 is TGTGCCAGCAGCCGCCCCCGCGGGGATCACCAATCCTACACAGATACGCAGTATTTT.

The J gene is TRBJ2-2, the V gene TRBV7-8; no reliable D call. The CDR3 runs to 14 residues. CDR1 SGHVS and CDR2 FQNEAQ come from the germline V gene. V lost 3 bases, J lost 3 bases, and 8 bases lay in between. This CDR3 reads CASSFGVDTGELFF. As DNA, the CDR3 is TGTGCCAGCAGCTTCGGAGTAGACACCGGGGAGCTGTTTTTT.

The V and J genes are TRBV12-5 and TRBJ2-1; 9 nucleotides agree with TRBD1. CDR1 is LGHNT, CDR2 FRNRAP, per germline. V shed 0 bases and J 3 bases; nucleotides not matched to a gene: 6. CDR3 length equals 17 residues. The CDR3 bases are TGTGCTAGTGGTTTGGTATCAAACAGGGGGCTCTACAATGAGCAGTTCTTC. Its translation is CASGLVSNRGLYNEQFF.

The CDR3 protein is CASSERRGVYNEQFF. The CDR3 DNA follows: TGTGCCAGCAGTGAAAGGCGGGGGGTATACAATGAGCAGTTCTTC. This chain uses TRBV2 with TRBJ2-1; 8 nucleotides align to TRBD2. The CDR3 has 15 amino acids. Germline CDR1 reads SNHLY; CDR2 reads FYNNEI. Trimming at V came to 2 bases and at J to 4 bases, leaving 4 bases not matched to a gene.

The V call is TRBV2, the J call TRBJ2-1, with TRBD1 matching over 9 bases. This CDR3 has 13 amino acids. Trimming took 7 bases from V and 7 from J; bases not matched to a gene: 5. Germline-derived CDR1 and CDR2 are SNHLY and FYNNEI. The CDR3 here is CASIRDRDNEQFF. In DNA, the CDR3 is TGTGCCAGCATCCGGGACAGGGATAATGAGCAGTTCTTC.

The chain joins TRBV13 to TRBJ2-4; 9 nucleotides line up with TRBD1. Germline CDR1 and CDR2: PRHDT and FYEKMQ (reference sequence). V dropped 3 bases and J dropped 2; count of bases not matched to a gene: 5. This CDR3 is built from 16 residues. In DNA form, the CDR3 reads TGTGCCAGCAGCTTCAGACAGGGGGGGACCAAAAACATTCAGTACTTC. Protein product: CASSFRQGGTKNIQYF.

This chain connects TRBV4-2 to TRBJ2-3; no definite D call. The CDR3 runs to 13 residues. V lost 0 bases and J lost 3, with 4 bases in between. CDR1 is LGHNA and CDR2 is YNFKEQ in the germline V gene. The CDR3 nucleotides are TGTGCCAGCAGCCAAGACCCGACAGATACGCAGTATTTT. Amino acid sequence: CASSQDPTDTQYF.

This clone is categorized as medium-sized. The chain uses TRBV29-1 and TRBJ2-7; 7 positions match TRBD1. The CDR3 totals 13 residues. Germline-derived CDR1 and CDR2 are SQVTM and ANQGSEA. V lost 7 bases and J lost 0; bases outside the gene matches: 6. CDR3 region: CSALTGNSYEQYF. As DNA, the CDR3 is TGCAGCGCACTGACAGGGAACTCCTACGAGCAGTACTTC.

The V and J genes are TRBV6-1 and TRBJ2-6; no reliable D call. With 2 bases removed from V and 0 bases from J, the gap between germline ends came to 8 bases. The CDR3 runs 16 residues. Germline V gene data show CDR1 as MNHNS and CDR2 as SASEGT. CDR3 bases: TGTGCCAGCAGTGAATTAGTAAGCTCTGGGGCCAACGTCCTGACTTTC. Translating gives CASSELVSSGANVLTF.

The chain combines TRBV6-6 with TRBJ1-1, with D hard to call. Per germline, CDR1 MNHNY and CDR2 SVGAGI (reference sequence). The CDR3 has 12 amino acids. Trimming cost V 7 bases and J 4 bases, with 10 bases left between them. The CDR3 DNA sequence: TGTGCCAGCATCAACGGGGTCACTGAAGCTTTCTTT. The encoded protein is CASINGVTEAFF.

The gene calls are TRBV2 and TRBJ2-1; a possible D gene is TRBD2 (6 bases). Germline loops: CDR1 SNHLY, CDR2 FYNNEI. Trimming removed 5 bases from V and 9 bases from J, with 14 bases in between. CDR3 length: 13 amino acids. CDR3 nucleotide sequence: TGTGCCAGCAGTCCCGGGTGGAGGGCTGAGCAGTTCTTC. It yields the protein CASSPGWRAEQFF.

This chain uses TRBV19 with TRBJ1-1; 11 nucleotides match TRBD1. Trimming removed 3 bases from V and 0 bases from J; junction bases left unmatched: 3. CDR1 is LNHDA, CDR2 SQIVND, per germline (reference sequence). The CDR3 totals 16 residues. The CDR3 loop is CASSIRTGGLNTEAFF. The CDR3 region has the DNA TGTGCCAGTAGTATTCGGACAGGGGGCCTGAACACTGAAGCTTTCTTT.

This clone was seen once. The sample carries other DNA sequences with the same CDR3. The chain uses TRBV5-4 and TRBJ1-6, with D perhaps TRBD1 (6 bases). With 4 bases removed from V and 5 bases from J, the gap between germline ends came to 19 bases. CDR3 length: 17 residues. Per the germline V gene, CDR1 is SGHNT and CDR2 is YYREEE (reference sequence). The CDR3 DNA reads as TGTGCCAGCAGCCCTGGGGGAGGGGGTTATCATAATTCACCCCTCCACTTT. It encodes CASSPGGGGYHNSPLHF.

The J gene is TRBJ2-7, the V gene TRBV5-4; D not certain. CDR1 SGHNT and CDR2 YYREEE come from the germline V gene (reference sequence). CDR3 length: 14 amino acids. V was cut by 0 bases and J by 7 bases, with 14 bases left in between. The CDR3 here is CASSLVAGSREQYF. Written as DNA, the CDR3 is TGTGCCAGCAGCTTGGTGGCAGGCTCAAGGGAGCAGTACTTC.

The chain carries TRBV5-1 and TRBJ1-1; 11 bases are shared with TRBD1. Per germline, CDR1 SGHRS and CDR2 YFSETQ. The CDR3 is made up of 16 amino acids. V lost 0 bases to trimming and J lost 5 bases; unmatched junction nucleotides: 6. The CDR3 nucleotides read TGCGCCAGCAGCTTGGGGACAGGGGGCGCGAAAACTGAAGCTTTCTTT. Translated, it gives CASSLGTGGAKTEAFF.

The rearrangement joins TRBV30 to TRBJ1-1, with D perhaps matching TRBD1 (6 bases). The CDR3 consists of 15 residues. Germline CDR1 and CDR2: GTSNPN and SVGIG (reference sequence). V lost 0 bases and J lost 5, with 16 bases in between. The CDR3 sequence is CAWSVGRGAITEAFF. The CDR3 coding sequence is TGTGCCTGGAGTGTGGGTCGGGGGGCAATAACTGAAGCTTTCTTT.

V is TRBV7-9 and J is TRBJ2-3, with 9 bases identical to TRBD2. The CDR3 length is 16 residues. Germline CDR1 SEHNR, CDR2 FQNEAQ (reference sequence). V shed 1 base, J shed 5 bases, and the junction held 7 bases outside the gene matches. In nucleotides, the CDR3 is TGTGCCAGCAGCTTAGGGTCGGGACTAGCAGGAGATACGCAGTATTTT. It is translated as CASSLGSGLAGDTQYF.

CDR3: CASSLLAGGNNEQFF. The CDR3 DNA reads as TGTGCCAGCAGCTTACTAGCGGGGGGTAACAATGAGCAGTTCTTC. V usage is TRBV7-2 and J usage is TRBJ2-1; TRBD2 aligns across 11 bases. CDR1 SGHTA and CDR2 FQGNSA come from the germline V gene. CDR3 length: 15 amino acids. V lost 2 bases to trimming and J lost 5 bases; unmatched junction nucleotides: 2.

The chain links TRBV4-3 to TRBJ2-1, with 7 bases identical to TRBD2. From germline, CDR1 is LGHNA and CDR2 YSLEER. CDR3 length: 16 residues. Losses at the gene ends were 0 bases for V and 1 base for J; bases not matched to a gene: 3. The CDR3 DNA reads TGCGCCAGCAGCCAAGATGTTAGCGGGTCCTACAATGAGCAGTTCTTC. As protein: CASSQDVSGSYNEQFF.

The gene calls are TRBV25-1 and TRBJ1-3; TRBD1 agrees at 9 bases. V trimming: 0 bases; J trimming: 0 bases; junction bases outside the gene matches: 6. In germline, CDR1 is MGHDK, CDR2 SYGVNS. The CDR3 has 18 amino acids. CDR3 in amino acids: CASSEYFGQGISGNTIYF. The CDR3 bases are TGTGCCAGCAGTGAATACTTCGGACAGGGGATCTCTGGAAACACCATATATTTT.

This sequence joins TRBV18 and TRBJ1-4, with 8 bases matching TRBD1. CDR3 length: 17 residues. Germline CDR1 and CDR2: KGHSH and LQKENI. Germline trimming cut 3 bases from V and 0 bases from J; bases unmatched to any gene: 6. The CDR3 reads CASSPPGGRSTNEKLFF. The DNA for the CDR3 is TGTGCCAGCTCACCCCCAGGGGGCCGCTCAACTAATGAAAAACTGTTTTTT.

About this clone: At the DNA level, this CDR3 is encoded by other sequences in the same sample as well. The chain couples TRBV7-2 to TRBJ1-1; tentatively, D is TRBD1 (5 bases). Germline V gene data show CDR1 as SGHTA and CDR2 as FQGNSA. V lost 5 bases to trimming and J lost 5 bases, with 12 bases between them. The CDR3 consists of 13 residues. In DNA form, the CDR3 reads TGTGCCAGCAGCCTGGGGGGTGGAACTGAAGCTTTCTTT. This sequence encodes CASSLGGGTEAFF.

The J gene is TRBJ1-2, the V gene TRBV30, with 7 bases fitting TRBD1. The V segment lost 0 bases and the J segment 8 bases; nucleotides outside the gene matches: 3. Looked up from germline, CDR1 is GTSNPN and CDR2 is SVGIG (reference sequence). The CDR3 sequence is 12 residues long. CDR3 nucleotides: TGTGCCTGGAGTGTAGTAGGGGGCGGCTACACCTTC. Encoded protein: CAWSVVGGGYTF.

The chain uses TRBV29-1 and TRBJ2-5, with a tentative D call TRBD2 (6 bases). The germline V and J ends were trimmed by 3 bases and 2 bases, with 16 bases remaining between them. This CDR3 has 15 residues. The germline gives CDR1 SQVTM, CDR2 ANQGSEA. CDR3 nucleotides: TGCAGCGTTGAGCCTCCCGCGGGGAAGCAAGAGACCCAGTACTTC. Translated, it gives CSVEPPAGKQETQYF.

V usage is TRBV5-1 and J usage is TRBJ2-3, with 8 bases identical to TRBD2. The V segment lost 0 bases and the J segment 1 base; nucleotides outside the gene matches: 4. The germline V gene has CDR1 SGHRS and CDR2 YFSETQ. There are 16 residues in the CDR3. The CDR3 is CASSLGDGGGTDTQYF. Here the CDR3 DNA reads TGCGCCAGCAGCTTGGGGGACGGGGGGGGCACAGATACGCAGTATTTT.

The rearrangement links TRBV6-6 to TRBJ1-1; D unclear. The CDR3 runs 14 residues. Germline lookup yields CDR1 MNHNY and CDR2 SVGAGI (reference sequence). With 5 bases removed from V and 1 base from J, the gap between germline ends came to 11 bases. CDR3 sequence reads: CASSDYTRNTEAFF. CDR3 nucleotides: TGTGCCAGCAGTGATTATACGAGGAACACTGAAGCTTTCTTT.

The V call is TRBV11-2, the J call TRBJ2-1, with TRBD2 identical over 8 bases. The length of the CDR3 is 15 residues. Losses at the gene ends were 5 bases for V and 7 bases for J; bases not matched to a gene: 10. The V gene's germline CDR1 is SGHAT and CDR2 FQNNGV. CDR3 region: CASSVSGGAGNEQFF. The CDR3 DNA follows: TGTGCCAGCAGCGTTTCCGGGGGGGCTGGGAATGAGCAGTTCTTC.